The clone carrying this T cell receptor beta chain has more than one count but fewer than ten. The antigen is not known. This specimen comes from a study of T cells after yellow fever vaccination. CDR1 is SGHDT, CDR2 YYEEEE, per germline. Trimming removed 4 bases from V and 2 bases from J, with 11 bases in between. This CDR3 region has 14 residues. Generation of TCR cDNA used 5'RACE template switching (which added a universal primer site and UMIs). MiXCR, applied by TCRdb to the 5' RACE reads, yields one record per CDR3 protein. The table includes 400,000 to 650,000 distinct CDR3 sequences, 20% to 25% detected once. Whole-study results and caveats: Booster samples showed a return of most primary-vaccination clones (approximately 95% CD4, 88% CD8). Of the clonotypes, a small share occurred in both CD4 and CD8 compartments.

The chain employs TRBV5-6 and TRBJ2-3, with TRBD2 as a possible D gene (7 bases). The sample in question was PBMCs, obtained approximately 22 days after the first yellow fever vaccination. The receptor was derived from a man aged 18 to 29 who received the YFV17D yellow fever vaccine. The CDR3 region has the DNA TGTGCCAGCAGCCCGCGGGGGCACACAGATACGCAGTATTTT. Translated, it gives CASSPRGHTDTQYF.